Below are 23 T cell receptor beta chains sequenced from a single sample in a study of cytomegalovirus exposure and HLA in healthy donors. Profiled with immunoSEQ multiplex PCR; TCRdb holds only in-frame clones, not every one. The data show tens of thousands of clones, over 85% seen once. The sample was PBMCs. Receptors were obtained from a woman younger than 30 in good health and CMV-seropositive.

This clone was observed once. V and J are TRBV27 and TRBJ2-1; the match to TRBD2 covers 11 bases. After removal of 5 bases from V and 2 bases from J, the junction contained 5 bases not matched to a gene. CDR3 size: 16 residues. Germline V gene data show CDR1 as MNHEY and CDR2 as SMNVEV (reference sequence). The CDR3 loop is CASSKLAGVAYNEQFF. Written as DNA, the CDR3 is TGTGCCAGCAGTAAACTAGCGGGAGTCGCCTACAATGAGCAGTTCTTC.

The rearrangement joins TRBV11-2 to TRBJ2-3, with a weak D call TRBD1 (5 bases). The CDR3 contains 14 residues. Germline-derived CDR1 and CDR2 are SGHAT and FQNNGV. Trimming cost V 3 bases and J 8 bases, with 15 bases left between them. This CDR3 reads CASSFQGGVGTQYF. The CDR3 nucleotides read TGTGCCAGCAGCTTCCAGGGTGGGGTGGGTACGCAGTATTTT.

CDR3 coding DNA: TGTGCCAGCAGTTTATGGTCAGGGGGTGCCGAGCAGTACTTC. Protein product: CASSLWSGGAEQYF. The V gene is TRBV28, the J gene TRBJ2-7; 7 bases are shared with TRBD1. V gave up 0 bases and J gave up 6 bases; unmatched junction bases: 5. Germline V lookup: CDR1 MDHEN, CDR2 SYDVKM. The CDR3 sequence is 14 residues long.

The rearrangement joins TRBV14 to TRBJ1-4; 8 bases are a match to TRBD1. The CDR3 extends over 16 amino acids. Trimming cost V 4 bases and J 1 base; bases outside gene matches: 5. From germline, CDR1 is SGHDN and CDR2 FVKESK. The CDR3 DNA is TGTGCCAGCAGCCCGGCCAGGGGGCAAACTAATGAAAAACTGTTTTTT. This sequence encodes CASSPARGQTNEKLFF.

This sequence joins TRBV11-2 and TRBJ1-2, with TRBD1 identical over 7 bases. The CDR3 totals 13 residues. V dropped 5 bases and J dropped 8; count of bases not matched to a gene: 8. Germline CDR1 and CDR2: SGHAT and FQNNGV. The CDR3 loop reads CASSRQGTGGYTF. The CDR3 coding sequence is TGTGCCAGCAGCAGACAGGGTACTGGCGGCTACACCTTC.

The rearrangement uses TRBV7-8 and TRBJ1-2, with 9 bases identical to TRBD1. The CDR3 consists of 14 residues. Trimming took 5 bases from V and 6 from J; bases not matched to a gene: 7. Germline lookup yields CDR1 SGHVS and CDR2 FQNEAQ. The CDR3 region is CASSEDRGYDGYTF. The CDR3, as DNA: TGTGCCAGCAGCGAGGACAGGGGCTATGATGGCTACACCTTC.

This chain links TRBV30 with TRBJ2-7; the D gene is possibly TRBD1 (5 bases). Germline V gene data show CDR1 as GTSNPN and CDR2 as SVGIG (reference sequence). This CDR3 is built from 13 residues. V gave up 1 base and J gave up 1 base, with 8 bases separating them. In DNA form, the CDR3 reads TGTGCCTGGAGTGACCAGGGATCCTACGAGCAGTACTTC. This translates into CAWSDQGSYEQYF.

The rearrangement links TRBV14 to TRBJ2-3; 9 nucleotides align to TRBD2. V was pared by 6 bases and J by 4 bases, with 8 bases of the junction left unmatched. This CDR3 has 15 residues. Germline CDR1 and CDR2: SGHDN and FVKESK. CDR3: CASRTGTSMADTQYF. The CDR3 DNA reads TGTGCCAGCAGAACCGGGACTAGCATGGCAGATACGCAGTATTTT.

The chain is built from TRBV18 and TRBJ2-2; 11 bases map to TRBD2. This CDR3 region has 18 residues. The germline gives CDR1 KGHSH, CDR2 LQKENI. Trimming cost V 3 bases and J 2 bases; bases outside gene matches: 8. CDR3 amino acids: CASSPLGLAGGNTGELFF. The CDR3 nucleotides are TGTGCCAGCTCACCGCTTGGTCTAGCGGGGGGTAACACCGGGGAGCTGTTTTTT.

V and J are TRBV2 and TRBJ2-5; maybe TRBD2 (6 bases). This CDR3 is built from 16 residues. Germline values: CDR1 SNHLY, CDR2 FYNNEI. The ends were cut back, 1 base at V and 0 bases at J, with 12 bases in the middle. In nucleotides, the CDR3 is TGTGCCAGCAGTGAAGGCCATCTAGCGTACCAAGAGACCCAGTACTTC. Protein sequence: CASSEGHLAYQETQYF.

V gene TRBV19 combines with J gene TRBJ2-7; D is perhaps TRBD2 (7 bases). The V end was cut by 3 bases, the J end by 1 base, with 13 bases between. CDR1 is LNHDA and CDR2 is SQIVND in the germline V gene (reference sequence). The CDR3 sequence is 15 residues long. In nucleotides, the CDR3 is TGTGCCAGTAGTATTCGGGGGGCTGCGTCCTACGAGCAGTACTTC. Translated: CASSIRGAASYEQYF.

The genes are TRBV28 and TRBJ2-7; D not certain. The CDR3 covers 14 residues. V gave up 1 base and J gave up 5 bases, with 12 bases separating them. Germline values: CDR1 MDHEN, CDR2 SYDVKM. Written as DNA, the CDR3 is TGTGCCAGCAGTTTATTCGAGCGTGCCAACGAGCAGTACTTC. Its translation: CASSLFERANEQYF.

In its sample, this clone was seen once. The chain combines TRBV19 with TRBJ1-1, with TRBD1 identical over 11 bases. The germline V gene encodes CDR1 LNHDA and CDR2 SQIVND (reference sequence). The CDR3 extends over 15 amino acids. V lost 5 bases and J lost 4; bases outside the gene matches: 6. CDR3 region: CASSPSGTGGTEAFF. The CDR3 DNA reads TGTGCCAGTAGTCCCTCCGGGACAGGGGGCACTGAAGCTTTCTTT.

The chain couples TRBV7-2 to TRBJ2-1, with D maybe TRBD1 (5 bases). Germline V gives CDR1 SGHTA, CDR2 FQGNSA. Trimming cost V 5 bases and J 3 bases, with 14 bases left between them. This CDR3 has 15 amino acids. The CDR3 region is CASSPTGQNYNEQFF. The CDR3, as DNA: TGTGCCAGCAGCCCAACAGGCCAGAACTACAATGAGCAGTTCTTC.

V gene TRBV19 combines with J gene TRBJ2-7; 9 bases are shared with TRBD1. V gave up 5 bases and J gave up 4 bases; unmatched junction bases: 9. CDR3 size: 15 residues. Germline V CDR1 and CDR2: LNHDA, SQIVND (reference sequence). CDR3 DNA sequence: TGTGCCAGTAGTCCTTCCGGGACAGGGAGTTACGAGCAGTACTTC. Residues: CASSPSGTGSYEQYF.

The genes are TRBV5-1 and TRBJ1-2, with D perhaps matching TRBD1 (5 bases). The CDR3 contains 15 residues. V lost 4 bases and J 0 bases, leaving 13 bases between the germline ends. Looked up from germline, CDR1 is SGHRS and CDR2 is YFSETQ. The DNA of the CDR3 is TGCGCCAGCAGCCGCGGGACGGACACTAACTATGGCTACACCTTC. It encodes CASSRGTDTNYGYTF. The full variable domain, with the rest looked up from reference TRBV5-1 and TRBJ1-2, is KAGVTQTPRYLIKTRGQQVTLSCSPISGHRSVSWYQQTPGQGLQFLFEYFSETQRNKGNFPGRFSGRQFSNSRSEMNVSTLELGDSALYLCASSRGTDTNYGYTFGSGTRLTVV.

CDR3 DNA sequence: TGTGCCAGCAGTTTAGGGACAGGGGGGGTCAACGAGCAGTACTTC. Protein: CASSLGTGGVNEQYF. The chain joins TRBV27 to TRBJ2-7; the match to TRBD1 covers 11 bases. V was clipped by 2 bases and J by 5 bases; unmatched bases: 5. CDR3 length: 15 residues. The germline V gene has CDR1 MNHEY and CDR2 SMNVEV (reference sequence).

The rearrangement joins TRBV28 to TRBJ1-1, with D perhaps matching TRBD1 (6 bases). CDR3 length: 14 amino acids. Trimming removed 5 bases at V and 6 bases at J, with 16 bases between. Per the germline V gene, CDR1 is MDHEN and CDR2 is SYDVKM. CDR3 loop: CASSPGGATSEAFF. The CDR3 nucleotides read TGTGCCAGCAGTCCGGGGGGGGCGACCTCTGAAGCTTTCTTT.

This chain uses TRBV29-1 with TRBJ2-5, with D unresolved. CDR3 size: 15 residues. Looked up from germline, CDR1 is SQVTM and CDR2 is ANQGSEA. V lost 2 bases, J lost 1 base, and 14 bases lay in between. The CDR3 loop is CSVESNAELQETQYF. CDR3 nucleotide sequence: TGCAGCGTTGAATCGAACGCGGAACTCCAAGAGACCCAGTACTTC.

The rearrangement uses TRBV4-3 and TRBJ1-2; D is unresolved. V lost 0 bases and J lost 4, with 15 bases in between. Germline V CDR1 and CDR2: LGHNA, YSLEER. The CDR3 runs 16 residues. This chain's CDR3 is CASSQDLIRVGYGYTF. CDR3 nucleotides: TGCGCCAGCAGCCAAGATCTTATCCGGGTTGGCTATGGCTACACCTTC.

The J gene is TRBJ2-3, the V gene TRBV2, with 9 positions matching TRBD2. V shed 8 bases, J shed 0 bases, and the junction held 12 bases outside the gene matches. CDR1 is SNHLY, CDR2 FYNNEI, per germline. This CDR3 has 17 amino acids. The CDR3 bases are TGTGCCAGCGGCGGTCTAGCGGGGAGTCCTAGCACAGATACGCAGTATTTT. Translation gives CASGGLAGSPSTDTQYF.

V and J are TRBV5-4 and TRBJ2-3; a possible D gene is TRBD2 (6 bases). The CDR3 is 14 amino acids. The germline gives CDR1 SGHNT, CDR2 YYREEE (reference sequence). Trimming took 3 bases from V and 2 from J, leaving 10 bases between them. Written as DNA, the CDR3 is TGTGCCAGCAGCTCTGGACTACCCACAGATACGCAGTATTTT. Translated, it gives CASSSGLPTDTQYF.

This chain joins TRBV30 and TRBJ2-3; TRBD2 might be the D (6 bases). Germline CDR1 GTSNPN, CDR2 SVGIG (reference sequence). The CDR3 loop spans 14 amino acids. With 8 bases removed from V and 6 bases from J, the gap between germline ends came to 21 bases. The CDR3, as DNA: TGTGCCCTAATAGCGGACGGGATCTTGGATACGCAGTATTTT. Residues: CALIADGILDTQYF. The variable domain in full, with the rest retrieved from reference TRBV30 and TRBJ2-3, is SQTIHQWPATLVQPVGSPLSLECTVEGTSNPNLYWYRQAAGRGLQLLFYSVGIGQISSEVPQNLSASRPQDRQFILSSKKLLLSDSGFYLCALIADGILDTQYFGPGTRLTVL.